Described below is a single TCR beta chain sequence and its context. Authors' analysis steps: Nucleated cell counts were estimated from reference gene primer amplification. Profiling relied on immunoSEQ multiplex PCR, and the TCRdb table lists in-frame clones only, not all of them. That table furnishes V, J and clone size, whereas the DNA furnished D and trimming. The table includes over 150,000 clones, roughly 84% detected once. These data come from a study of blood T cell repertoires in COVID-19. The wider study: Acute-phase and convalescent COVID-19 samples originated in the United States, Italy and Spain.

This CDR3 region has 13 residues. Germline V gene sequence: CDR1 LGHDT, CDR2 YNNKEL (reference sequence). V was pared by 4 bases and J by 1 base, with 8 bases between. This chain joins TRBV3-1 (or the pseudogene TRBV3-2) and TRBJ2-7; D is unclear. The TCR originated in a human donor in a cohort sampled during active COVID-19. Material: peripheral blood. In DNA, the CDR3 is TGTGCCAGCAGCCCCCTCCCGTCCTACGAGCAGTACTTC. Its protein product is CASSPLPSYEQYF.